The 14 T cell receptor beta chains below all came from one sample that was sequenced in a study of follicular helper T cells after annual influenza vaccination. Noted time point: 2014-2015 season, pre-vaccination. Using immunoSEQ multiplex PCR, the repertoire was profiled, and TCRdb retains in-frame clones only, with some absent. The sample shows several thousand clones, 82% of them seen only once. The material was CXCR5+ CD38- circulating T follicular helper cells from blood, obtained on the day of influenza vaccination. Described subset: circulating Tfh, non-naive CD4+CXCR5+PD-1+ (ICOS+CD38+ or ICOS-CD38-). The receptors derive from an adult who received the influenza vaccine.

The V gene is TRBV5-5, the J gene TRBJ2-7; D is unresolved. The germline V and J ends were trimmed by 2 bases and 5 bases, with 11 bases remaining between them. Germline values: CDR1 SGHKS, CDR2 YYEKEE (reference sequence). The CDR3 extends over 13 amino acids. The CDR3 DNA reads as TGTGCCAGCAGCTTCGGTTATGGGAACGAGCAGTACTTC. Translated: CASSFGYGNEQYF.

This chain uses TRBV7-2 with TRBJ1-3, with D perhaps matching TRBD1 (5 bases). The germline V and J ends were trimmed by 2 bases and 3 bases, with 8 bases remaining between them. CDR3 length equals 14 residues. Germline V gene sequence: CDR1 SGHTA, CDR2 FQGNSA. This chain's CDR3 is CASSLSRDGNTIYF. In nucleotides, the CDR3 is TGTGCCAGCAGCTTATCCAGGGATGGAAACACCATATATTTT.

V and J are TRBV11-3 and TRBJ2-7; no clear D. Germline V gene sequence: CDR1 SGHNT, CDR2 YENEEA. The V and J ends lost 2 bases and 2 bases respectively, with 10 bases between them. This CDR3 contains 14 residues. The CDR3 DNA is TGTGCCAGCAGCTTACTCGAATACACCTACGAGCAGTACTTC. It specifies CASSLLEYTYEQYF.

V and J are TRBV7-2 and TRBJ2-5; 13 bases map to TRBD2. The CDR3 contains 14 residues. The germline V gene encodes CDR1 SGHTA and CDR2 FQGNSA. V shed 5 bases, J shed 5 bases, and the junction held 2 bases outside the gene matches. In DNA form, the CDR3 reads TGTGCCAGCAGCCCGGGACTAGCGGGGGAGACCCAGTACTTC. Amino acid sequence: CASSPGLAGETQYF.

The chain recombines TRBV5-6 with TRBJ1-6; the D gene is possibly TRBD1 (6 bases). V was pared by 3 bases and J by 4 bases, with 14 bases between. CDR3 length equals 16 residues. Germline lookup yields CDR1 SGHDT and CDR2 YYEEEE. The CDR3 DNA follows: TGTGCCAGCAGCTCATCATACGGACAGTATAATTCACCCCTCCACTTT. Its protein is CASSSSYGQYNSPLHF.

This clone was seen more than once but under ten times. The chain joins TRBV30 to TRBJ2-2; D possibly matches TRBD1 or TRBD2 (5 bases each). CDR3 length equals 13 residues. Trimming removed 0 bases from V and 6 bases from J, with 8 bases in between. CDR1 and CDR2 (germline): GTSNPN, SVGIG (reference sequence). CDR3 in DNA: TGTGCCTGGAGTGTGAGGGACGCCGGGGAGCTGTTTTTT. It is translated as CAWSVRDAGELFF.

Written as DNA, the CDR3 is TGTGCCAGCAGCGTAGGAGGACGGCTCTACGAGCAGTACTTC. Protein product: CASSVGGRLYEQYF. The chain recombines TRBV9 with TRBJ2-7; no reliable D call. This CDR3 has 14 amino acids. With 0 bases removed from V and 3 bases from J, the gap between germline ends came to 10 bases. Germline-derived CDR1 and CDR2 are SGDLS and YYNGEE.

The chain uses TRBV5-1 and TRBJ2-5; weak D call: TRBD2 (6 bases). V gave up 0 bases and J gave up 2 bases, with 11 bases separating them. Germline V gene sequence: CDR1 SGHRS, CDR2 YFSETQ. This CDR3 contains 15 residues. CDR3 amino acids: CASSLVLAGQETQYF. CDR3 DNA sequence: TGCGCCAGCAGCTTGGTTCTCGCGGGGCAAGAGACCCAGTACTTC.

This chain connects TRBV4-3 to TRBJ1-2; possibly TRBD1 for D (5 bases). This CDR3 is built from 14 residues. The V end lost 1 base, the J end lost 4 bases, and 10 bases lay between the germline ends. Germline loops: CDR1 LGHNA, CDR2 YSLEER. The chain's CDR3 is CASSQVAGAYGYTF. The CDR3 region has the DNA TGCGCCAGCAGCCAAGTCGCCGGGGCCTATGGCTACACCTTC.

This rearrangement joins TRBV7-2 to TRBJ2-6; D unclear. There are 16 residues in the CDR3. V was shortened by 1 base and J by 0 bases, with 7 bases between the two germline ends. Germline lookup yields CDR1 SGHTA and CDR2 FQGNSA. The CDR3 nucleotides read TGTGCCAGCAGCTTAGACGGGTCCTCTGGGGCCAACGTCCTGACTTTC. This sequence encodes CASSLDGSSGANVLTF.

The chain is built from TRBV7-9 and TRBJ2-4, with TRBD2 as a possible D gene (6 bases). Trimming pared 10 bases from V and 1 base from J, leaving 17 bases between. Germline-derived CDR1 and CDR2 are SEHNR and FQNEAQ (reference sequence). The CDR3 runs to 15 residues. The CDR3 loop is CAKGVAAGAKNIQYF. CDR3 DNA sequence: TGTGCCAAAGGGGTGGCGGCGGGGGCCAAAAACATTCAGTACTTC.

The table lists this clone with a few counts. The chain combines TRBV6-1 with TRBJ2-7; tentatively, D is TRBD1 (6 bases). Looked up from germline, CDR1 is MNHNS and CDR2 is SASEGT. This CDR3 spans 14 amino acids. V lost 11 bases and J 1 base, leaving 18 bases between the germline ends. The CDR3 DNA reads TGTGCCTCCAAGCAGGGGTTGTCATCCTACGAGCAGTACTTC. Amino acid sequence: CASKQGLSSYEQYF.

The chain has TRBV4-1 and TRBJ1-2, with D possibly being TRBD1 (5 bases). The germline V and J ends were trimmed by 0 bases and 10 bases, with 15 bases remaining between them. CDR3 length: 14 residues. Per the germline V gene, CDR1 is MGHRA and CDR2 is YSYEKL. The CDR3 reads CASSQDRLTGYYTF. For the CDR3, the DNA is TGCGCCAGCAGCCAAGACCGCCTAACAGGTTACTACACCTTC.

V is TRBV28 and J is TRBJ1-2, with 7 bases fitting TRBD1. This CDR3 contains 16 residues. Per germline, CDR1 MDHEN and CDR2 SYDVKM. J gave up 5 bases and V 2 bases, and 11 bases lay outside the gene matches. The CDR3 nucleotides are TGTGCCAGCAGTTTAGGCAGCAGGGGGGGGTTTTATGGCTACACCTTC. Translating it yields CASSLGSRGGFYGYTF.